This TCR beta chain was identified during a study of Ad26.COV2.S vaccination and SARS-CoV-2 variants. The treatment is: some 20 received Ad26.COV2.S at low or high dose, single or two shots; roughly five received placebo; per-sample allocation not given. Sampling was done on day 63 after the first vaccine or placebo injection. The CDR3 length is 16 residues. Germline CDR1 is MNHNS and CDR2 is SASEGT. V gave up 4 bases and J gave up 3 bases, with 19 bases separating them. Generated by immunoSEQ multiplex PCR, the TCRdb table keeps only in-frame clones and is missing some. Counted here are about 680,000 clones, 80% to 90% occurring once; the ten biggest clones make up roughly 1.5%.

This clonotype originated in a person between 18 and 65 years old who received the Ad26.COV2.S COVID-19 vaccine or a placebo. The chain uses TRBV6-1 and TRBJ2-7, with D tentatively TRBD1 (6 bases). This sample comprised peripheral blood, obtained in a trial of Ad26.COV2.S vaccine versus placebo. CDR3 DNA sequence: TGTGCCAGCAGTGGATCCGGGACACAGAAACTCTACGAGCAGTACTTC. It codes for CASSGSGTQKLYEQYF.